Presented here are 12 T cell receptor beta chains from one specimen sequenced in a study of T cells in women clearing cervical HPV infection. The data were produced by immunoSEQ multiplex PCR, yet TCRdb's version contains in-frame clones alone and is incomplete. This repertoire includes 20,000 to 30,000 clones. The sample consisted of blood buffy coat. The receptors here all came from a woman aged 18-70 years with a cervical HPV16 infection that either progressed to CIN3+ or cleared (not recorded which).

Of note for this clone: The read finishes 3 residues shy of the CDR3 end, and the germline J gene is used to complete it. V gene TRBV7-6 combines with J gene TRBJ2-3; no clear D gene. The CDR3 has 13 amino acids. V lost 2 bases, J lost 0 bases, and 3 bases lay in between. From germline, CDR1 is SGHVS and CDR2 FNYEAQ. CDR3 region: CASSLLSTDTQYF. The sequenced part of the CDR3 DNA is TGTGCCAGCAGCTTACTTAGCACAGATACG.

Worth noting for this clone: The observed sequence ends 3 residues before the CDR3 terminus, with the missing tail filled in from the germline J gene. The rearrangement joins TRBV13 to TRBJ2-7; no reliable D call. The CDR3 is 11 residues long. Germline V gene sequence: CDR1 PRHDT, CDR2 FYEKMQ (reference sequence). V lost 4 bases, J lost 3 bases, and 4 bases lay in between. The CDR3 DNA, read in part, is TGTGCCAGCAGCTCAAACTACGAG. Amino acid sequence: CASSSNYE. The full CDR3 protein reads CASSSNYEQYF.

On this clone: The sequenced fragment ends 3 residues before the CDR3 boundary, so the rest is inferred from the germline J gene. This chain uses TRBV10-3 with TRBJ1-2; D gene ambiguous. The CDR3 sequence is 16 residues long. Germline V gene data show CDR1 as ENHRY and CDR2 as SYGVKD. The sequenced part of the CDR3 DNA is TGTGCCATCAGTGAGGTGACTAGCCCTACAATTTACGAC. Protein sequence: CAISEVTSPTIYD. The full-length CDR3 reads as CAISEVTSPTIYDYTF.

As concerns this clone: The sequence runs out 3 residues before the end of the CDR3; the remainder is reconstructed from the germline J gene. The chain links TRBV18 to TRBJ2-7; TRBD1 aligns across 11 bases. The CDR3 sequence is 16 residues long. Germline V lookup: CDR1 KGHSH, CDR2 LQKENI. The V gene end was trimmed by 2 bases and the J gene end by 3 bases; junction bases not matched to a gene: 6. The CDR3 region is CASSPSGTGGLYEQYF. CDR3 DNA, as far as it was read: TGTGCCAGCTCACCATCAGGGACAGGGGGTCTCTACGAG.

The sequenced part of the CDR3 DNA is TGTGCCAGCACCCTAGCGGGCGATAGGGGGTACAATGAC. This sequence encodes CASTLAGDRGYND. The entire CDR3 reads CASTLAGDRGYNDYTF. This chain connects TRBV7-6 to TRBJ1-2; D might be TRBD1 (6 bases). Sequencing ends 3 residues short of the CDR3 end; the germline J gene provides the rest. The germline gives CDR1 SGHVS, CDR2 FNYEAQ. This CDR3 is built from 16 residues.

Concerning this clone itself: With the read ending 3 residues before the CDR3 end, the germline J gene is used to fill in that end. The gene calls are TRBV7-3 and TRBJ2-2; a weak D match, TRBD2 (6 bases). This CDR3 region has 15 residues. Per germline, CDR1 SGHTA and CDR2 FQGTGA. The CDR3 here is CASSLVLGGANVLFF. The CDR3 bases that were read are TGTGCCAGCAGCTTAGTACTCGGAGGGGCCAACGTG.

A remark on this clone: Read coverage stops 3 residues before the CDR3 terminus; the germline J gene supplies the remainder. The chain carries TRBV30 and TRBJ1-1; 10 bases fit TRBD1. This CDR3 is 15 amino acids long. The V gene end was trimmed by 1 base and the J gene end by 0 bases; junction bases not matched to a gene: 2. In germline, CDR1 is GTSNPN, CDR2 SVGIG (reference sequence). CDR3 in amino acids: CAWSGTGGMNTEAFF. The part of the CDR3 DNA that was read is TGTGCCTGGAGTGGGACAGGGGGGATGAACACTGAA.

Concerning this clone itself: The observed sequence ends 3 residues before the CDR3 terminus, with the missing tail filled in from the germline J gene. The rearrangement links TRBV5-5 to TRBJ2-1; 9 nucleotides agree with TRBD1. The CDR3 is 15 residues long. Germline CDR1 and CDR2: SGHKS and YYEKEE (reference sequence). The V segment lost 0 bases and the J segment 7 bases; nucleotides outside the gene matches: 5. CDR3 region: CASSLGLTGGNEQFF. Partial CDR3 DNA: TGTGCCAGCAGCTTGGGACTGACAGGGGGGAATGAG.

As to this clone: Read sequence stops 3 residues before the CDR3 end, and the germline J gene provides the missing end. The chain is built from TRBV30 and TRBJ2-4, with D hard to call. CDR1 and CDR2 (germline): GTSNPN, SVGIG (reference sequence). This CDR3 contains 13 residues. The covered CDR3 bases are TGTGCCTGGAGTGTTAAGGGCCTCTATGGT. It yields the protein CAWSVKGLYG. The CDR3 in its entirety is CAWSVKGLYGQYF.

On this clone itself: The read halts 3 residues ahead of the CDR3 end, with the missing end drawn from the germline J gene. The chain couples TRBV19 to TRBJ1-2, with 8 bases identical to TRBD1. The V gene's germline CDR1 is LNHDA and CDR2 SQIVND (reference sequence). CDR3 length equals 17 residues. J was trimmed by 6 bases and V by 8 bases; bases with no gene match: 20. Incomplete CDR3 DNA: TGTGCCAGTGGCGGGTTTGTGGGACAGGCCTCTTACGATGGC. Its protein is CASGGFVGQASYDG. The whole CDR3 sequence reads CASGGFVGQASYDGYTF.

In regard to this clone: The CDR3 goes on 3 residues after the read ends, and that part is filled in from the germline J gene. The gene calls are TRBV6-1 and TRBJ2-2, with 7 positions matching TRBD1. The CDR3 extends over 14 amino acids. Germline lookup yields CDR1 MNHNS and CDR2 SASEGT. The sequenced part of the CDR3 DNA is TGTGCCAGCAGTGGTTCGGGACAGCTTGAAAAG. Its translation is CASSGSGQLEK. In full, the CDR3 is CASSGSGQLEKLFF.

Details on this clone: Coverage ceases 3 residues before the CDR3 finishes, and the germline J gene fills in the end. The gene calls are TRBV7-9 and TRBJ1-5, with D hard to call. The germline V and J ends were trimmed by 1 base and 0 bases, with 4 bases remaining between them. The CDR3 runs 14 residues. Germline assignment: CDR1 SEHNR and CDR2 FQNEAQ (reference sequence). CDR3: CASSLGYSNQPQHF. The DNA read from the CDR3 is TGTGCCAGCAGCTTAGGTTATAGCAATCAGCCC.